This is a list of T cell receptor beta chains from one sample in a study of blood T cell repertoires in COVID-19. This table comes from immunoSEQ multiplex PCR, and its TCRdb copy is limited to in-frame clones, with some not included. The table shows some 96,000 clones, with approximately 86% occurring only once. Sequences were obtained from peripheral blood. Receptor source: a man in his fifties with acute or convalescent COVID-19. Each CDR3 is given with its conserved first and last residue. The D gene is left open where the match is weak. Clone size is stated in some rows and not others, as once, few, many or a class when expanded.

j_call v_call clone_size d_call cdr3_aa cdr3_nt
TRBJ1-1 TRBV7-8 . . CASSLFGLQGTEAFF TGTGCCAGCAGCTTATTCGGGCTACAGGGCACTGAAGCTTTCTTT
TRBJ2-1 TRBV19 . TRBD2 CASSIAGTSGYEQFF TGTGCCAGTAGTATAGCTGGTACTAGCGGGTATGAGCAGTTCTTC
TRBJ1-2 TRBV18 . . CASSPTGARYYGYTF TGTGCCAGCTCACCCACAGGAGCCCGCTACTATGGCTACACCTTC
TRBJ2-1 TRBV27 . TRBD1 CASKDRADSYNEQFF TGTGCCAGCAAGGACAGGGCAGACTCCTACAATGAGCAGTTCTTC
TRBJ1-1 TRBV10-3 . . CAISDGRNTEAFF TGTGCCATCAGTGACGGGAGAAACACTGAAGCTTTCTTT
TRBJ1-2 TRBV5-1 . TRBD1 CASSLPGGTGGDGYTF TGCGCCAGCAGCCTTCCAGGGGGAACAGGTGGTGATGGCTACACCTTC
TRBJ2-7 TRBV19 once . CASSMASAPYEQYF TGTGCCAGTAGTATGGCTAGCGCCCCCTACGAGCAGTACTTC
TRBJ2-2 TRBV11-2 . TRBD2 CASSLLAGDGAGELFF TGTGCCAGCAGCTTACTAGCGGGAGACGGCGCCGGGGAGCTGTTTTTT
TRBJ1-3 TRBV11-2 . . CASSPDRKEYRNTIYF TGTGCCAGCAGCCCCGACAGGAAGGAGTATCGGAACACCATATATTTT
TRBJ2-5 TRBV7-9 . . CASSLGTRWEETQYF TGTGCCAGCAGCTTAGGGACCCGGTGGGAGGAGACCCAGTACTTC
TRBJ1-1 TRBV5-1 . . CASSLDYSGTEAFF TGCGCCAGCAGCTTGGATTACTCGGGGACTGAAGCTTTCTTT
TRBJ1-5 TRBV28 . TRBD1 CASSLEGQGNQPQHF TGTGCCAGCAGTTTGGAGGGACAGGGCAATCAGCCCCAGCATTTT
TRBJ2-5 TRBV11-3 . TRBD1 CASSPGTGSRETQYF TGTGCCAGCAGCCCCGGGACAGGGAGTCGAGAGACCCAGTACTTC
TRBJ1-1 TRBV25-1 . . CASTAGTEAFF TGTGCCAGCACGGCGGGGACTGAAGCTTTCTTT
TRBJ1-6 TRBV4-2 . TRBD1 CASSQGTGYNSPLHF TGTGCCAGCAGCCAAGGGACAGGGTATAATTCACCCCTCCACTTT
TRBJ1-1 TRBV6-5 . . CASRGGHRTFF TGTGCCAGCAGGGGTGGACATAGGACTTTCTTT
TRBJ1-1 TRBV3-1/TRBV3-2 . . CASRSMNTEAFF TGTGCCAGCAGAAGCATGAACACTGAAGCTTTCTTT
TRBJ2-7 TRBV29-1 . TRBD2 CSVLKGTSYEQYF TGCAGCGTTTTGAAAGGGACTAGCTACGAGCAGTACTTC
TRBJ2-5 TRBV7-6 . TRBD1 CASTHPGQGRETQYF TGTGCCAGCACCCATCCGGGACAGGGTAGAGAGACCCAGTACTTC
TRBJ1-5 TRBV27 once . CASSLWATDQPQHF TGTGCCAGCAGTTTATGGGCCACCGATCAGCCCCAGCATTTT
TRBJ2-2 TRBV5-8 . . CATYRGRNTGELFF TGTGCCACATATCGAGGCAGGAACACCGGGGAGCTGTTTTTT
TRBJ2-7 TRBV10-2 . TRBD2 CASSDGLAGEYEQYF TGCGCCAGCAGTGACGGACTAGCGGGAGAGTACGAGCAGTACTTC
TRBJ1-5 TRBV5-8 . TRBD1 CASSIGQVSNQPQHF TGTGCCAGCAGCATCGGACAGGTTAGCAATCAGCCCCAGCATTTT
TRBJ2-5 TRBV14 . TRBD1 CASSLRTGLGVETQYF TGTGCCAGCAGCCTTCGGACAGGGCTAGGAGTGGAGACCCAGTACTTC
TRBJ2-5 TRBV19 once TRBD1 CASSTGDRGIGETQYF TGTGCCAGTAGTACCGGGGACAGGGGAATCGGAGAGACCCAGTACTTC
TRBJ2-2 TRBV6-1 . . CASSEFGGSPDGELFF TGTGCCAGCAGTGAATTTGGGGGGAGCCCGGACGGGGAGCTGTTTTTT
TRBJ2-7 TRBV2 . . CASSEVGFSSGYEQYF TGTGCCAGCAGTGAAGTGGGGTTTTCCTCGGGATACGAGCAGTACTTC
TRBJ1-4 TRBV14 . TRBD1 CASSQGRGLANEKLFF TGTGCCAGCAGCCAAGGGAGGGGGCTCGCTAATGAAAAACTGTTTTTT
TRBJ2-7 TRBV2 . TRBD2 CASRFRGSSHEQYF TGTGCCAGCCGTTTCCGCGGGAGCTCCCACGAGCAGTACTTC
TRBJ2-2 TRBV9 . TRBD2 CASSVIAGGTGELFF TGTGCCAGCAGCGTAATAGCGGGAGGCACCGGGGAGCTGTTTTTT
TRBJ2-7 TRBV5-1 . TRBD2 CASSLGGGREYHEQYF TGCGCCAGCAGCTTGGGAGGTGGGCGGGAGTATCACGAGCAGTACTTC
TRBJ1-2 TRBV1 few . CTSSQDKEAGGMRRRGYTF TGCACCAGCAGCCAAGACAAAGAGGCAGGGGGAATGCGCAGGAGGGGCTACACCTTC
TRBJ2-7 TRBV2 . TRBD1 CASSDGQGREQYF TGTGCCAGCAGTGACGGACAGGGTCGCGAGCAGTACTTC
TRBJ2-5 TRBV6-1 once TRBD2 CASSEALPRGGFTETQYF TGTGCCAGCAGTGAAGCGCTTCCCCGGGGAGGGTTCACGGAGACCCAGTACTTC
TRBJ2-2 TRBV5-8 . TRBD2 CASSFRGTITGELFF TGTGCCAGCAGCTTCCGTGGGACTATTACCGGGGAGCTGTTTTTT
TRBJ2-2 TRBV19 once . CASRLNTGELFF TGTGCTTCACGTCTAAACACCGGGGAGCTGTTTTTT
TRBJ1-2 TRBV30 . . CAWSFQGNYGYTF TGTGCCTGGAGTTTCCAGGGCAACTATGGCTACACCTTC
TRBJ1-2 TRBV6-5 once . CASSLQEGSYGYTF TGTGCCAGCAGCTTACAGGAGGGGTCCTATGGCTACACCTTC
TRBJ1-3 TRBV5-1 few . CASSLAGPYSGNTIYF TGCGCCAGCAGCTTGGCAGGCCCTTACTCTGGAAACACCATATATTTT
TRBJ1-1 TRBV4-2 . TRBD1 CASSQDHKGANTEAFF TGTGCCAGCAGCCAAGATCATAAGGGGGCGAATACTGAAGCTTTCTTT
TRBJ2-1 TRBV10-3 . . CAIRRDFNEQFF TGTGCCATCCGTCGCGACTTCAATGAGCAGTTCTTC
TRBJ2-7 TRBV7-6 few TRBD2 CASSSLAGNSYEQYF TGTGCCAGCAGCTCCTTAGCGGGAAATTCCTACGAGCAGTACTTC